Shown below are 18 T cell receptor beta chains from a single sample sequenced in a study of T cell changes during pregnancy in multiple sclerosis. Clones were read by immunoSEQ multiplex PCR, and TCRdb kept only the in-frame ones, dropping some. The repertoire has approximately 90,000 clones, roughly nine tenths of them found once; the top ten carry roughly 2.5%. Here the sequenced sample was peripheral blood, taken in the first trimester of pregnancy. Receptor source: a female donor with multiple sclerosis, enrolled in a pregnancy study.

The chain carries TRBV5-1 and TRBJ2-7; TRBD1 matches 11 bases. This CDR3 has 13 amino acids. V was clipped by 7 bases and J by 4 bases; unmatched bases: 4. CDR1 SGHRS and CDR2 YFSETQ come from the germline V gene. This CDR3 is CASGRDRGYEQYF. CDR3 nucleotides: TGCGCCAGCGGCCGGGACAGGGGGTACGAGCAGTACTTC.

This clone has just a few counts. The V call is TRBV27, the J call TRBJ2-7; 8 bases agree with TRBD1. With 7 bases clipped from V and 5 bases from J, the junction kept 19 bases outside the gene matches. CDR1 MNHEY and CDR2 SMNVEV come from the germline V gene (reference sequence). This CDR3 has 17 amino acids. CDR3 loop: CASTPRGPLGVGDEQYF. DNA of the CDR3: TGTGCCAGCACCCCCAGGGGGCCCCTTGGGGTGGGAGACGAGCAGTACTTC.

The genes are TRBV6-6 and TRBJ1-3; D is possibly TRBD1 (6 bases). Deletions cut 1 base from V and 1 base from J, with 8 bases between. The V gene's germline CDR1 is MNHNY and CDR2 SVGAGI (reference sequence). CDR3 length: 15 residues. CDR3 in amino acids: CASSYYQGSGNTIYF. Written as DNA, the CDR3 is TGTGCCAGCAGTTACTATCAGGGGTCTGGAAACACCATATATTTT.

The chain uses TRBV2 and TRBJ2-2; 14 nucleotides align to TRBD2. Losses at the gene ends were 6 bases for V and 4 bases for J; bases not matched to a gene: 7. Germline V CDR1 and CDR2: SNHLY, FYNNEI. This CDR3 spans 17 amino acids. CDR3 sequence: CASRAAGLAGVTGELFF. CDR3 coding DNA: TGTGCCAGCAGAGCTGCGGGACTAGCGGGAGTCACCGGGGAGCTGTTTTTT.

The chain links TRBV5-6 to TRBJ1-1; 11 bases align to TRBD1. This CDR3 region has 13 residues. The J segment lost 11 bases and the V segment lost 5 bases, leaving 8 bases of the junction unmatched. The germline gives CDR1 SGHDT, CDR2 YYEEEE. The CDR3 region is CASRKDRGQHAFF. The DNA of the CDR3 is TGTGCCAGCAGAAAGGACAGGGGGCAACACGCTTTCTTT. The full variable domain, rest sourced from reference TRBV5-6 and TRBJ1-1, is DAGVTQSPTHLIKTRGQQVTLRCSPKSGHDTVSWYQQALGQGPQFIFQYYEEEERQRGNFPDRFSGHQFPNYSSELNVNALLLGDSALYLCASRKDRGQHAFFGQGTRLTVV.

V gene TRBV9 combines with J gene TRBJ1-4; D is perhaps TRBD1 (5 bases). Germline V lookup: CDR1 SGDLS, CDR2 YYNGEE. This CDR3 spans 14 amino acids. The ends were cut back, 4 bases at V and 4 bases at J, with 11 bases in the middle. In DNA form, the CDR3 reads TGTGCCAGCAGCCAGGGACTTTATAATGAAAAACTGTTTTTT. It codes for CASSQGLYNEKLFF.

V and J are TRBV5-4 and TRBJ2-2; no definite D call. The V and J ends lost 5 bases and 7 bases respectively, with 12 bases between them. The CDR3 runs to 13 residues. Germline loops: CDR1 SGHNT, CDR2 YYREEE (reference sequence). CDR3: CASRPPAGGELFF. DNA for the CDR3: TGTGCCAGCAGGCCCCCCGCCGGCGGGGAGCTGTTTTTT.

CDR3 in amino acids: CASSEDPGGGSPLHF. The CDR3 nucleotides are TGTGCCAGCAGTGAAGACCCAGGGGGCGGATCACCCCTCCACTTT. This chain connects TRBV6-1 to TRBJ1-6, with 8 bases that match TRBD1. CDR1 and CDR2 (germline): MNHNS, SASEGT. Losses at the gene ends were 1 base for V and 10 bases for J; bases not matched to a gene: 6. CDR3 length: 15 amino acids.

The genes are TRBV5-6 and TRBJ1-1; no clear D gene. Germline values: CDR1 SGHDT, CDR2 YYEEEE. V was cut by 0 bases and J by 0 bases, with 18 bases left in between. The CDR3 runs 18 residues. The CDR3 DNA reads as TGTGCCAGCAGCTTGGGGGAGGCGAGCTGGCTCATGAACACTGAAGCTTTCTTT. It yields the protein CASSLGEASWLMNTEAFF. The variable domain in full, completed from reference TRBV5-6 and TRBJ1-1, reads DAGVTQSPTHLIKTRGQQVTLRCSPKSGHDTVSWYQQALGQGPQFIFQYYEEEERQRGNFPDRFSGHQFPNYSSELNVNALLLGDSALYLCASSLGEASWLMNTEAFFGQGTRLTVV.

The chain uses TRBV29-1 and TRBJ2-1; 15 bases align to TRBD2. The germline gives CDR1 SQVTM, CDR2 ANQGSEA. This CDR3 has 20 residues. V was pared by 0 bases and J by 0 bases, with 9 bases of the junction left unmatched. CDR3 sequence (DNA): TGCAGCGTTGAAGATGGTGGACTAGCGGGAGGGATTAGCTCCTACAATGAGCAGTTCTTC. It codes for CSVEDGGLAGGISSYNEQFF.

The V call is TRBV2, the J call TRBJ1-2; D may be TRBD1 (6 bases). This CDR3 region has 14 residues. Per the germline V gene, CDR1 is SNHLY and CDR2 is FYNNEI. V was trimmed by 6 bases and J by 2 bases, leaving 13 bases between them. The CDR3 region has the DNA TGTGCCAGCAGCGACCCGGGGGGCAACTATGGCTACACCTTC. It translates to CASSDPGGNYGYTF.

J is TRBJ2-7 and V is TRBV19; 9 bases align to TRBD2. The CDR3 covers 16 residues. The germline CDR1 and CDR2 sequences are LNHDA and SQIVND (reference sequence). V gave up 2 bases and J gave up 4 bases; unmatched junction bases: 9. The CDR3 loop reads CASSIRREGRRYEQYF. CDR3 sequence (DNA): TGTGCCAGTAGTATACGGCGGGAGGGCCGTCGGTACGAGCAGTACTTC.

This clone was detected once. The chain joins TRBV6-1 to TRBJ2-3, with a tentative D call TRBD1 (6 bases). CDR1 is MNHNS, CDR2 SASEGT, per germline. V lost 2 bases and J lost 3, with 15 bases in between. CDR3 length: 16 residues. The DNA for the CDR3 is TGTGCCAGCAGTGAAATCAAAGGGGGTGGGACAGATACGCAGTATTTT. Encoded protein: CASSEIKGGGTDTQYF.

The chain carries TRBV29-1 and TRBJ1-6; 8 bases are shared with TRBD1. V gave up 4 bases and J gave up 10 bases; unmatched junction bases: 9. CDR1 and CDR2 from the germline V gene are SQVTM and ANQGSEA. This CDR3 has 14 residues. CDR3 coding DNA: TGCAGCGTTGTGTTGGGACAGGAGGGATCACCCCTCCACTTT. Translation: CSVVLGQEGSPLHF.

The chain couples TRBV19 to TRBJ1-5, with 8 bases fitting TRBD1. Germline V CDR1 and CDR2: LNHDA, SQIVND (reference sequence). The V gene end was trimmed by 6 bases and the J gene end by 8 bases; junction bases not matched to a gene: 12. The CDR3 sequence is 15 residues long. Written as DNA, the CDR3 is TGTGCCAGTAGGGACGGACAGGGAGGGTTCAAGCCCCAGCATTTT. Translated, it gives CASRDGQGGFKPQHF. Full variable domain (rest looked up from reference TRBV19 and TRBJ1-5): DGGITQSPKYLFRKEGQNVTLSCEQNLNHDAMYWYRQDPGQGLRLIYYSQIVNDFQKGDIAEGYSVSREKKESFPLTVTSAQKNPTAFYLCASRDGQGGFKPQHFGDGTRLSIL.

The chain is built from TRBV28 and TRBJ1-6; the D is unclear. CDR3 length: 14 amino acids. Germline CDR1 is MDHEN and CDR2 is SYDVKM. V was clipped by 7 bases and J by 2 bases, with 9 bases between them. DNA for the CDR3: TGTGCCAGCACTTATACTCCCTATAATTCACCCCTCCACTTT. It encodes CASTYTPYNSPLHF.

V is TRBV5-8 and J is TRBJ1-4, with D maybe TRBD1 (6 bases). Germline V CDR1 and CDR2: SGHTS, YDEGEE. V dropped 2 bases and J dropped 7 bases, with 18 bases sitting between them. The CDR3 runs to 16 residues. Written as DNA, the CDR3 is TGTGCCAGCAGCTTTTCGAAGGGGGTCGGTGGTGAAAAACTGTTTTTT. It encodes CASSFSKGVGGEKLFF.

The gene calls are TRBV9 and TRBJ2-5, with D tentatively TRBD1 (5 bases). The CDR3 has 15 residues. V lost 0 bases and J lost 5, with 14 bases in between. Germline V gene data show CDR1 as SGDLS and CDR2 as YYNGEE. This CDR3 reads CASSVGHLKGETQYF. DNA for the CDR3: TGTGCCAGCAGCGTAGGGCATCTAAAGGGGGAGACCCAGTACTTC.